The rows below give T cell receptor beta chains drawn from one sample of a study of blood T cell repertoires in COVID-19. Generated by immunoSEQ multiplex PCR, the TCRdb table keeps only in-frame clones and is missing some. The table shows about 380,000 clones, with about 88% occurring only once. The specimen sequenced was PBMCs or T cells enriched from blood (not recorded which). The receptors here all came from a woman aged 25-40 years who had recovered from COVID-19. Each CDR3 is given with its conserved first and last residue. Fields, in order: D gene, V gene, CDR3 length, J gene, clone size, CDR3 protein, CDR3 DNA. A D gene is named only where the DNA matches it firmly. Clone size is stated in some rows and not others, as once, few, many or a class when expanded.

>TRBD2|TRBV5-4|16|TRBJ2-1|once
CASTVRRTSGNNEQFF
TGTGCCAGCACGGTCCGTAGGACTAGCGGGAACAATGAGCAGTTCTTC
>NA|TRBV19|16|TRBJ2-7|NA
CASSPQGAEVSYEQYF
TGTGCCAGTAGCCCCCAAGGGGCCGAAGTCTCCTACGAGCAGTACTTC
>NA|TRBV4-2|14|TRBJ1-1|NA
CASSRGDRSTEAFF
TGTGCCAGCAGCCGGGGAGACAGGAGCACTGAAGCTTTCTTT
>TRBD1|TRBV2|14|TRBJ1-1|NA
CASTWTGANTEAFF
TGTGCCAGCACCTGGACAGGGGCGAACACTGAAGCTTTCTTT
>TRBD1|TRBV18|17|TRBJ1-3|NA
CASSPQGQGAAGNTIYF
TGTGCCAGCTCACCGCAAGGACAGGGGGCTGCTGGAAACACCATATATTTT
>TRBD2|TRBV19|14|TRBJ2-4|NA
CASTSGRTKNIQYF
TGTGCCAGTACTAGCGGGAGAACCAAAAACATTCAGTACTTC
>NA|TRBV6-5|12|TRBJ1-1|NA
CASSLGQSEAFF
TGTGCCAGCAGCTTAGGACAGAGCGAAGCTTTCTTT
>NA|TRBV18|13|TRBJ1-4|few
CASSRGTGEKLFF
TGTGCCAGCTCGCGCGGGACCGGTGAAAAACTGTTTTTT
>NA|TRBV28|16|TRBJ2-2|NA
CASISGAGENTGELFF
TGTGCCAGCATCTCTGGGGCAGGGGAGAACACCGGGGAGCTGTTTTTT
>NA|TRBV3-1/TRBV3-2|13|TRBJ1-4|NA
CASSQRASEKLFF
TGTGCCAGCAGCCAGAGAGCTAGCGAAAAACTGTTTTTT
>TRBD2|TRBV7-9|15|TRBJ2-5|NA
CASSPLTGGQETQYF
TGTGCCAGCAGCCCCCTGACGGGAGGGCAGGAGACCCAGTACTTC
>TRBD2|TRBV7-9|16|TRBJ2-7|NA
CASSFGSGGPGGEQYF
TGTGCCAGCAGCTTCGGTAGCGGGGGCCCCGGCGGCGAGCAGTACTTC
>TRBD1|TRBV11-2|14|TRBJ2-3|NA
CASRQGWGTDTQYF
TGTGCCAGTCGACAGGGGTGGGGGACAGATACGCAGTATTTT
>TRBD2|TRBV6-5|13|TRBJ2-7|NA
CASSYGGEVEQYF
TGTGCCAGCAGTTACGGGGGGGAGGTCGAGCAGTACTTC
>TRBD2|TRBV7-8|16|TRBJ2-1|NA
CASSLFGGRLDNEQFF
TGTGCCAGCAGCTTATTTGGCGGGAGGTTGGACAATGAGCAGTTCTTC
>NA|TRBV2|12|TRBJ2-7|NA
CASSWSSYEQYF
TGTGCCAGCAGTTGGAGCTCCTACGAGCAGTACTTC
>TRBD2|TRBV9|15|TRBJ2-2|NA
CASSAGLAGTGELFF
TGTGCCAGCAGCGCCGGACTAGCGGGCACCGGGGAGCTGTTTTTT
>NA|TRBV6-5|13|TRBJ1-1|NA
CASSYSPGTEAFF
TGTGCCAGCAGTTACTCGCCGGGGACTGAAGCTTTCTTT
>NA|TRBV19|15|TRBJ1-1|NA
CASKVEPRGYTEAFF
TGTGCCAGTAAGGTTGAACCGAGGGGGTACACTGAAGCTTTCTTT
>NA|TRBV19|15|TRBJ1-5|NA
CASIGDFRSNQPQHF
TGTGCCAGTATAGGGGACTTCAGGAGCAATCAGCCCCAGCATTTT
>TRBD1|TRBV5-8|15|TRBJ2-7|once
CASSGGGQGSYEQYF
TGTGCCAGCAGCGGAGGGGGACAGGGCTCCTACGAGCAGTACTTC
>TRBD2|TRBV3-1/TRBV3-2|18|TRBJ2-2|NA
CASSDRPGLAGGRGELFF
TGTGCCAGCAGTGACCGCCCAGGACTAGCGGGAGGAAGGGGGGAGCTGTTTTTT
>NA|TRBV29-1|12|TRBJ1-2|NA
CSVVTGYYGYTF
TGCAGCGTTGTCACAGGGTACTATGGCTACACCTTC
>TRBD2|TRBV27|18|TRBJ2-7|NA
CASSLSRQSGVSSYEQYF
TGTGCCAGCAGTTTATCAAGGCAGAGCGGGGTTAGCTCCTACGAGCAGTACTTC
>NA|TRBV3-1/TRBV3-2|14|TRBJ2-7|NA
CASSRTGSRYEQYF
TGTGCCAGCAGCCGAACCGGGAGCCGCTACGAGCAGTACTTC
>NA|TRBV7-2|14|TRBJ1-1|few
CASSFQGSHTEAFF
TGTGCCAGCAGCTTCCAGGGATCTCACACTGAAGCTTTCTTT
>TRBD1|TRBV4-1|16|TRBJ2-5|NA
CASSQGWSDRGKEQYF
TGCGCCAGCAGCCAAGGGTGGTCGGACAGGGGTAAAGAGCAGTACTTC
>TRBD1|TRBV27|16|TRBJ2-7|NA
CASSSSLGTGIYEQYF
TGTGCCAGCAGTTCAAGTCTCGGGACAGGCATCTACGAGCAGTACTTC
>TRBD1|TRBV3-1/TRBV3-2|15|TRBJ2-3|NA
CASSQAPQGTDTQYF
TGTGCCAGCAGCCAAGCCCCACAGGGGACAGATACGCAGTATTTT
>NA|TRBV6-5|15|TRBJ1-6|NA
CASSYSGEVTSPLHF
TGTGCCAGCAGTTACAGTGGTGAGGTGACTTCACCCCTCCACTTT
>NA|TRBV27|18|TRBJ1-5|NA
CASSLRAGSVVGNQPQHF
TGTGCCAGCAGTTTACGGGCAGGGTCTGTGGTGGGAAATCAGCCCCAGCATTTT
>TRBD1|TRBV13|15|TRBJ1-3|once
CASSRRTGAGNTIYF
TGTGCCAGCAGCCGAAGGACAGGGGCAGGAAACACCATATATTTT
>NA|TRBV7-9|16|TRBJ1-6|NA
CASSLASFPYNSPLHF
TGTGCCAGCAGCTTAGCGTCCTTCCCCTATAATTCACCCCTCCACTTT
>TRBD1|TRBV2|11|TRBJ2-7|NA
CASSLDREPYF
TGTGCCAGCAGTCTCGACAGGGAGCCGTACTTC
>NA|TRBV3-1/TRBV3-2|11|TRBJ2-2|once
CASRGSGELFF
TGTGCCAGCAGGGGGAGCGGGGAGCTGTTTTTT
>TRBD1|TRBV7-8|13|TRBJ2-1|NA
CASSQSRDRWRFF
TGTGCCAGCAGCCAGAGCCGGGACAGGTGGCGTTTCTTC
>NA|TRBV27|15|TRBJ2-7|NA
CASSDRRGRTYEQYF
TGTGCCAGCAGCGATCGGAGGGGCCGCACCTACGAGCAGTACTTC
>NA|TRBV6-5|14|TRBJ2-7|NA
CASSLTTTLGEQYF
TGTGCCAGCAGTTTGACTACCACTCTAGGCGAGCAGTACTTC
>NA|TRBV19|15|TRBJ2-6|NA
CASSIRTGGANVLTF
TGTGCCAGTAGTATAAGGACGGGGGGGGCCAACGTCCTGACTTTC
>NA|TRBV15|16|TRBJ1-4|NA
CATSRDAGTTNEKLFF
TGTGCCACCAGCAGAGATGCGGGAACAACTAATGAAAAACTGTTTTTT
>TRBD1|TRBV9|16|TRBJ1-3|NA
CASSERGDRAGNTIYF
TGTGCCAGCAGCGAGAGGGGGGACAGGGCTGGAAACACCATATATTTT
>TRBD2|TRBV27|14|TRBJ2-7|NA
CASRAVGGTNEQYF
TGTGCCAGCAGGGCCGTTGGCGGGACTAACGAGCAGTACTTC
>NA|TRBV5-1|15|TRBJ2-1|few
CASSLAQGSYNEQFF
TGCGCCAGCAGCTTGGCGCAGGGATCCTACAATGAGCAGTTCTTC